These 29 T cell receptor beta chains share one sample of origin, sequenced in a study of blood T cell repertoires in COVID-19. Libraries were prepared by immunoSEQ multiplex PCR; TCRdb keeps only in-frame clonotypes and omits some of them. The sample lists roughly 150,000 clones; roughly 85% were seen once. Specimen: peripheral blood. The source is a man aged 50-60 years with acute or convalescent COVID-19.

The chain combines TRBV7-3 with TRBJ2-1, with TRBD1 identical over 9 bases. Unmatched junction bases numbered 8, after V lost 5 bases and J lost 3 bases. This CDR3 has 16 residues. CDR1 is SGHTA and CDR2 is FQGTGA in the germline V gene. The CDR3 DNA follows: TGTGCCAGCAGCGCCGGGACAGGGCTTTTCTACAATGAGCAGTTCTTC. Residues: CASSAGTGLFYNEQFF.

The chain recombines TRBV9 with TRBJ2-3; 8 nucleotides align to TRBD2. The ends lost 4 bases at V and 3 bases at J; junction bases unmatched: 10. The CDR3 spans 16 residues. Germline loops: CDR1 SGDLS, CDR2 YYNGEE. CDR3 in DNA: TGTGCCAGCAGCACGGGCCTAGCGGGCAAAACAGATACGCAGTATTTT. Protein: CASSTGLAGKTDTQYF.

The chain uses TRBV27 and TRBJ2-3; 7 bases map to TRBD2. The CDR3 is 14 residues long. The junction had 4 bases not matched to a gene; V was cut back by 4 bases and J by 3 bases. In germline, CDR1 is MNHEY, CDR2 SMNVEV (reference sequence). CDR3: CASSSAGGTDTQYF. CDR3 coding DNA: TGTGCCAGCAGTTCCGCCGGGGGGACAGATACGCAGTATTTT.

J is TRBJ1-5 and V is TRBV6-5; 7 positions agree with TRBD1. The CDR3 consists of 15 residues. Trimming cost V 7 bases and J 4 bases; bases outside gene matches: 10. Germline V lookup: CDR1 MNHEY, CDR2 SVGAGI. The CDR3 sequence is CASKPTQGLNQPQHF. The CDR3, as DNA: TGTGCCAGCAAACCCACACAGGGGCTAAATCAGCCCCAGCATTTT.

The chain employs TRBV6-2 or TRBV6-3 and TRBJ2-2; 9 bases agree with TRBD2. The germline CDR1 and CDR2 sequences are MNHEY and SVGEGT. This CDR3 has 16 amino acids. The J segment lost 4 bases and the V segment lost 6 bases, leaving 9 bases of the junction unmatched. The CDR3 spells CASSRPGLASTGELFF. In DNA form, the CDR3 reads TGTGCCAGCAGCCGACCCGGACTAGCGAGCACCGGGGAGCTGTTTTTT.

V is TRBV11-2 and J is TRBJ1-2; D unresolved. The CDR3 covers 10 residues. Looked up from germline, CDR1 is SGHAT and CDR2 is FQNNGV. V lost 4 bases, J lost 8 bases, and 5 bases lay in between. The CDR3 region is CASSSPGYTF. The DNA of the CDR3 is TGTGCCAGCAGCTCCCCAGGCTACACCTTC.

This CDR3 is CASSDWSFTDLHF. CDR3 nucleotides: TGTGCCAGCAGTGATTGGTCATTCACTGACCTCCACTTT. V gene TRBV2 combines with J gene TRBJ1-6; no firm D call. V was clipped by 3 bases and J by 15 bases, with 15 bases between them. From germline, CDR1 is SNHLY and CDR2 FYNNEI. CDR3 length: 13 residues.

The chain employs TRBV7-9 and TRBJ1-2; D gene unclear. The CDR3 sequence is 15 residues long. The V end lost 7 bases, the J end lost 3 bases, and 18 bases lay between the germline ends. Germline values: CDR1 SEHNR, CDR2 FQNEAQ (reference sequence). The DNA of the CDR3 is TGTGCCAGCACCAAAGCTGCGGGCCCGGACTATGGCTACACCTTC. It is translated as CASTKAAGPDYGYTF. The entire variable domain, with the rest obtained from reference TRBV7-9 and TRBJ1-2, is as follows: DTGVSQNPRHKITKRGQNVTFRCDPISEHNRLYWYRQTLGQGPEFLTYFQNEAQLEKSRLLSDRFSAERPKGSFSTLEIQRTEQGDSAMYLCASTKAAGPDYGYTFGSGTRLTVV.

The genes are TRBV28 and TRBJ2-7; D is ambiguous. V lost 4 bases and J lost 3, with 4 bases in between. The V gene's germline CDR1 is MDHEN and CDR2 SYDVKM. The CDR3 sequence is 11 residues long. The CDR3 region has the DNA TGTGCCAGCAGTTCCCACTACGAGCAGTACTTC. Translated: CASSSHYEQYF. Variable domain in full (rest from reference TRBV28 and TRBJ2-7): DVKVTQSSRYLVKRTGEKVFLECVQDMDHENMFWYRQDPGLGLRLIYFSYDVKMKEKGDIPEGYSVSREKKERFSLILESASTNQTSMYLCASSSHYEQYFGPGTRLTVT.

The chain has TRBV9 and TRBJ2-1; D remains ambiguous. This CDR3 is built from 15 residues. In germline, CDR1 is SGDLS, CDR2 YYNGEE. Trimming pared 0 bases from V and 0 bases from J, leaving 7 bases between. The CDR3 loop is CASSVGGDSYNEQFF. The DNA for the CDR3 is TGTGCCAGCAGCGTAGGCGGAGACTCCTACAATGAGCAGTTCTTC.

As DNA, the CDR3 is TGTGCCAGCCAAATTTCAGACAGTTGGGGTAATTCACCCCTCCACTTT. Encoded protein: CASQISDSWGNSPLHF. V usage is TRBV7-8 and J usage is TRBJ1-6; D possibly corresponds to TRBD1 (5 bases). V lost 8 bases, J lost 6 bases, and 20 bases lay in between. The CDR3 consists of 16 residues. CDR1 and CDR2 (germline): SGHVS, FQNEAQ.

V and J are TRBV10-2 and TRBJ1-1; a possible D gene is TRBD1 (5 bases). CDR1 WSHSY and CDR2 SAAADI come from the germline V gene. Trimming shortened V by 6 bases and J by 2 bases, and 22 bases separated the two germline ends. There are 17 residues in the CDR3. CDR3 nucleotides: TGCGCCAGCAGGAAAATACTACAGGCTGGTAGAAACACTGAAGCTTTCTTT. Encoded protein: CASRKILQAGRNTEAFF.

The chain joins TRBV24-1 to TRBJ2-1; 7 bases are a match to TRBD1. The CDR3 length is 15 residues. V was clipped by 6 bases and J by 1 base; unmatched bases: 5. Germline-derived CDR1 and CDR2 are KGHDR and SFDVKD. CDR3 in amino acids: CATSLTGVSYNEQFF. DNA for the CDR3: TGTGCCACCAGTTTAACAGGGGTTTCCTACAATGAGCAGTTCTTC.

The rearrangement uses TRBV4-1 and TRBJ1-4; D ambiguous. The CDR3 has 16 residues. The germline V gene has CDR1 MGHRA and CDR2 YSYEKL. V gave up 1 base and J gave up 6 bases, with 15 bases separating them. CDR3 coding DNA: TGCGCCAGCAGCCAAGGCTGGCGGGCATCAGATGAAAAACTGTTTTTT. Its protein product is CASSQGWRASDEKLFF.

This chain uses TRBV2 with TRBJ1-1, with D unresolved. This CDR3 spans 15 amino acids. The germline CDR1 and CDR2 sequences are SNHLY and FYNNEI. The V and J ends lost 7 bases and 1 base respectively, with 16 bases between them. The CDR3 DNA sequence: TGTGCCAGCACCCAGGATGGAACTCAGAACACTGAAGCTTTCTTT. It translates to CASTQDGTQNTEAFF.

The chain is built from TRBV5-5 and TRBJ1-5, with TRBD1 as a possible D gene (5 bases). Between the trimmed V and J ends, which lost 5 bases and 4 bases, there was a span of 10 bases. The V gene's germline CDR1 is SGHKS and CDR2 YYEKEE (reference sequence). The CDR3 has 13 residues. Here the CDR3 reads CASSSRGNQPQHF. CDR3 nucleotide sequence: TGTGCCAGCAGTTCCCGGGGGAATCAGCCCCAGCATTTT.

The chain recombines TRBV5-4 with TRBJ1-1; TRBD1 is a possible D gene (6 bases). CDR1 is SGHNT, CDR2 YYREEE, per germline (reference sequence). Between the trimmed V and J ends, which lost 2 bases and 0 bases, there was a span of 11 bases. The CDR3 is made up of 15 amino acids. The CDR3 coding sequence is TGTGCCAGCAGCTTAGGACAGACCATGAACACTGAAGCTTTCTTT. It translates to CASSLGQTMNTEAFF.

The CDR3 DNA follows: TGTGCCATCTCAAAGCCCCCTACAGGGGGCAACACTGAAGCTTTCTTT. Protein product: CAISKPPTGGNTEAFF. This sequence joins TRBV10-3 and TRBJ1-1; 9 bases align to TRBD1. Germline CDR1 and CDR2: ENHRY and SYGVKD. The CDR3 runs 16 residues. V dropped 8 bases and J dropped 2; count of bases not matched to a gene: 12.

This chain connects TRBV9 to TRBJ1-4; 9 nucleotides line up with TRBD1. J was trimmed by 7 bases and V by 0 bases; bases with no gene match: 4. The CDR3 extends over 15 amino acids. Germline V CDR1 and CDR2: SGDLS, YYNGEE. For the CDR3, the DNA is TGTGCCAGCAGCGTAGCGGGGACAGGGTTTGAAAAACTGTTTTTT. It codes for CASSVAGTGFEKLFF.

CDR3 DNA: TGTGCCACCGGGACAGGGTATAGCAATCAGCCCCAGCATTTT. As protein: CATGTGYSNQPQHF. The V and J genes are TRBV6-5 and TRBJ1-5; 9 nucleotides match TRBD1. CDR1 MNHEY and CDR2 SVGAGI come from the germline V gene. V was pared by 10 bases and J by 0 bases, with 4 bases of the junction left unmatched. CDR3 length equals 14 residues.

CDR3 sequence (DNA): TGTGCCAGCCGAACAAACAGGGAAATCACAGATACGCAGTATTTT. It specifies CASRTNREITDTQYF. The chain has TRBV7-9 and TRBJ2-3; D perhaps matches TRBD1 (6 bases). The CDR3 length is 15 residues. From germline, CDR1 is SEHNR and CDR2 FQNEAQ (reference sequence). The V end lost 8 bases, the J end lost 2 bases, and 17 bases lay between the germline ends.

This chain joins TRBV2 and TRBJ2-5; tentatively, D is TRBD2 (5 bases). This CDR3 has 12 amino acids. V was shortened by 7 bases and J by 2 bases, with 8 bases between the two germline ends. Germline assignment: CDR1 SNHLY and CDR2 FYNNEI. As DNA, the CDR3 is TGTGCCAGCAAACTAGATCAAGAGACCCAGTACTTC. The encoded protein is CASKLDQETQYF.

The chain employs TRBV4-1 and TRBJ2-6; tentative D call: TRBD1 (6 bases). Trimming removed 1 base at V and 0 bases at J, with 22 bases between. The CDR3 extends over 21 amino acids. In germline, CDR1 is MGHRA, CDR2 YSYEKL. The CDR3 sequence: CASSQVIRTGQLFSGANVLTF. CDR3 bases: TGCGCCAGCAGCCAAGTAATTCGCACCGGACAGCTATTCTCTGGGGCCAACGTCCTGACTTTC.

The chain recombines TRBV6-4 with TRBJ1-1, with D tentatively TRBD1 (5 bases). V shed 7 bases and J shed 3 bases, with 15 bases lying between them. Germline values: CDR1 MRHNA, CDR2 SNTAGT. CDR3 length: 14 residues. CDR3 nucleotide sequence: TGTGCCAGCAAACCAGGGCCATCGGACACTGAAGCTTTCTTT. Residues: CASKPGPSDTEAFF.

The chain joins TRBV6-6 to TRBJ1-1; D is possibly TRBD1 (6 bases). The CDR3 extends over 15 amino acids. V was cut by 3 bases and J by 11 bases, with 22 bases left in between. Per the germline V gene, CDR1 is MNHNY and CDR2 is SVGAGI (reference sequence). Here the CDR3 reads CASSYFSPGTPEAFF. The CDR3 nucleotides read TGTGCCAGCAGTTATTTCTCTCCCGGGACACCGGAGGCTTTCTTT.

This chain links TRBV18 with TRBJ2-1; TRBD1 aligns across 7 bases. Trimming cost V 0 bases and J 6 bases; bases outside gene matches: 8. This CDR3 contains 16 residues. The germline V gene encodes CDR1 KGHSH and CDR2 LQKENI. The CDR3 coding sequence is TGTGCCAGCTCACCACCGCGTACTTACAGGGGCAATGAGCAGTTCTTC. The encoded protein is CASSPPRTYRGNEQFF.

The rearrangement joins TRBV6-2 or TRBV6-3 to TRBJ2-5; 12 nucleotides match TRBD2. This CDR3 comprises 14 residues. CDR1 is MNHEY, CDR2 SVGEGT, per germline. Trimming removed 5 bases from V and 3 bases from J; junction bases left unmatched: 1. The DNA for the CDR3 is TGTGCCAGCAGTCGGACTAGCGGGAAAGAGACCCAGTACTTC. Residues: CASSRTSGKETQYF.

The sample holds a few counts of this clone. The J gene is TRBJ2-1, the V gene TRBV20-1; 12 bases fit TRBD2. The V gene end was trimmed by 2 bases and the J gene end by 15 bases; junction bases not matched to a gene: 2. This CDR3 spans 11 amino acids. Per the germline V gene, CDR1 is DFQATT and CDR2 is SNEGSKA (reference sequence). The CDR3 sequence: CSARLAGGLFF. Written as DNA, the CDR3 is TGCAGTGCTAGACTAGCGGGAGGGCTGTTCTTC.

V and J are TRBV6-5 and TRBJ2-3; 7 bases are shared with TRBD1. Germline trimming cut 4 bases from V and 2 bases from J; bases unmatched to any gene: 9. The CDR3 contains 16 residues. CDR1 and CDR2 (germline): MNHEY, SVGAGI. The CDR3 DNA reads TGTGCCAGCAGTTGGACGACAGGGTCCCCCACAGATACGCAGTATTTT. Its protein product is CASSWTTGSPTDTQYF.